A single sample gave rise to the 9 T cell receptor beta chains below, sequenced in a study of blood T cell repertoires in COVID-19. Only in-frame clones appear in the TCRdb table, and some are missing; sequencing was by immunoSEQ multiplex PCR. Counted here are over 200,000 clones, roughly nine tenths occurring once; the ten biggest clones make up approximately 3%. The specimen sequenced was PBMCs or T cells enriched from blood (not recorded which). The receptors shown here come from a woman aged 45-59 years in a cohort exposed to, infected with or recovered from COVID-19 (not recorded which).

The chain is built from TRBV7-3 and TRBJ2-2; 9 bases are a match to TRBD1. Germline CDR1 and CDR2: SGHTA and FQGTGA. V was pared by 5 bases and J by 7 bases, with 2 bases of the junction left unmatched. The CDR3 loop spans 13 amino acids. The DNA for the CDR3 is TGTGCCAGCAGCCGGGACAGGGACGGGGAGCTGTTTTTT. Protein product: CASSRDRDGELFF.

The chain links TRBV6-5 to TRBJ2-1; 10 bases agree with TRBD1. The CDR3 length is 15 residues. The germline CDR1 and CDR2 sequences are MNHEY and SVGAGI. J gave up 3 bases and V 5 bases, and 4 bases lay outside the gene matches. CDR3 residues: CASSPRDRGYNEQFF. The CDR3 DNA is TGTGCCAGCAGTCCCCGGGACAGGGGCTACAATGAGCAGTTCTTC.

As DNA, the CDR3 is TGTGCCAGCAGCCAAGATTGGACTAGCGGGGGAGGAGATACGCAGTATTTT. It is translated as CASSQDWTSGGGDTQYF. The chain has TRBV4-2 and TRBJ2-3, with TRBD2 matching over 13 bases. Germline CDR1 reads LGHNA; CDR2 reads YNFKEQ. J gave up 5 bases and V 0 bases, and 5 bases lay outside the gene matches. CDR3 length: 17 amino acids.

The table lists this clone with a few counts. J is TRBJ1-1 and V is TRBV18, with 8 bases aligning to TRBD1. V trimming: 1 base; J trimming: 1 base; junction bases outside the gene matches: 5. The length of the CDR3 is 16 residues. Germline V gene data show CDR1 as KGHSH and CDR2 as LQKENI. This CDR3 reads CASSPQTGVTNTEAFF. Written as DNA, the CDR3 is TGTGCCAGCTCACCACAGACAGGGGTGACGAACACTGAAGCTTTCTTT.

V gene TRBV4-2 combines with J gene TRBJ1-2; TRBD1 agrees at 8 bases. Germline values: CDR1 LGHNA, CDR2 YNFKEQ. The CDR3 loop spans 16 amino acids. Trimming at V came to 2 bases and at J to 8 bases, leaving 13 bases not matched to a gene. The CDR3 reads CASSQPGTGRLRGYTF. The DNA of the CDR3 is TGTGCCAGCAGCCAACCCGGGACAGGCCGACTCCGGGGCTACACCTTC.

The chain carries TRBV5-5 and TRBJ2-2; 10 positions match TRBD1. Germline V gene lookup returns CDR1 SGHKS and CDR2 YYEKEE (reference sequence). V dropped 4 bases and J dropped 6; count of bases not matched to a gene: 12. The CDR3 consists of 17 residues. The CDR3 DNA reads as TGTGCCAGCAGCCGGTCGCCCGGGACAGGGGTGGCCGGGGAGCTGTTTTTT. Translating gives CASSRSPGTGVAGELFF. Together with reference TRBV5-5 and TRBJ2-2, the CDR3 gives the full variable domain: DAGVTQSPTHLIKTRGQQVTLRCSPISGHKSVSWYQQVLGQGPQFIFQYYEKEERGRGNFPDRFSARQFPNYSSELNVNALLLGDSALYLCASSRSPGTGVAGELFFGEGSRLTVL.

The V gene is TRBV5-1, the J gene TRBJ1-2; 8 bases map to TRBD1. Germline V lookup: CDR1 SGHRS, CDR2 YFSETQ. V lost 4 bases, J lost 7 bases, and 9 bases stayed unmatched. The CDR3 contains 14 residues. CDR3 loop: CASSGDTGTGGYTF. In DNA form, the CDR3 reads TGCGCCAGCAGCGGTGATACCGGGACAGGTGGCTACACCTTC.

J is TRBJ1-2 and V is TRBV20-1, with a possible D match to TRBD1 (6 bases). CDR1 and CDR2 (germline): DFQATT, SNEGSKA (reference sequence). The CDR3 totals 11 residues. The V end was cut by 8 bases, the J end by 7 bases, with 14 bases between. CDR3 sequence: CSTAGGSGYTF. In DNA, the CDR3 is TGCAGTACCGCGGGGGGCTCTGGCTACACCTTC.

This clone was seen once. The V gene is TRBV11-3, the J gene TRBJ2-4; 7 bases line up with TRBD1. After removal of 5 bases from V and 11 bases from J, the junction contained 6 bases not matched to a gene. Germline values: CDR1 SGHNT, CDR2 YENEEA. The length of the CDR3 is 12 residues. Here the CDR3 reads CASSDGQAVQYF. CDR3 sequence (DNA): TGTGCCAGCAGCGACGGACAGGCAGTTCAGTACTTC.